Following are 20 T cell receptor beta chains from one sample sequenced in a study of cytomegalovirus exposure and HLA in healthy donors. PCR involved 60 Vbeta and 13 Jbeta primers. The data were produced by immunoSEQ multiplex PCR, yet TCRdb's version contains in-frame clones alone and is incomplete. The sample holds about 200,000 clones, around 80% seen once. Source material: PBMCs. The receptors derive from a man aged 25-45 years in good health and CMV-seronegative.

This clone was seen just once. This rearrangement joins TRBV2 to TRBJ2-7, with TRBD1 matching over 8 bases. V lost 4 bases, J lost 1 base, and 3 bases stayed unmatched. The CDR3 has 14 residues. CDR1 SNHLY and CDR2 FYNNEI come from the germline V gene. The CDR3 is CASSVDRGSYEQYF. The CDR3 DNA sequence: TGTGCCAGCAGTGTAGACAGGGGATCCTACGAGCAGTACTTC.

This rearrangement joins TRBV28 to TRBJ2-7, with 8 bases that match TRBD1. Germline CDR1 reads MDHEN; CDR2 reads SYDVKM. This CDR3 comprises 14 residues. V lost 4 bases and J lost 5; bases outside the gene matches: 7. CDR3 bases: TGTGCCAGCAGTTCGTGGACAGGGATAAACGAGCAGTACTTC. Its protein product is CASSSWTGINEQYF. Combining the CDR3 with reference TRBV28 and TRBJ2-7 gives the whole variable domain DVKVTQSSRYLVKRTGEKVFLECVQDMDHENMFWYRQDPGLGLRLIYFSYDVKMKEKGDIPEGYSVSREKKERFSLILESASTNQTSMYLCASSSWTGINEQYFGPGTRLTVT.

The chain has TRBV4-3 and TRBJ2-2; weak D call: TRBD1 (6 bases). This CDR3 region has 16 residues. V gave up 0 bases and J gave up 4 bases, with 12 bases separating them. CDR1 and CDR2 from the germline V gene are LGHNA and YSLEER. CDR3 sequence reads: CASSQDTGLSTGELFF. CDR3 DNA: TGCGCCAGCAGCCAAGATACAGGGCTGAGCACCGGGGAGCTGTTTTTT.

V usage is TRBV28 and J usage is TRBJ2-5; D is unclear. V was shortened by 6 bases and J by 5 bases, with 19 bases between the two germline ends. This CDR3 has 15 amino acids. CDR1 is MDHEN and CDR2 is SYDVKM in the germline V gene. Here the CDR3 reads CASSPPPTDWETQYF. The CDR3 DNA reads TGTGCCAGCAGCCCCCCGCCTACAGATTGGGAGACCCAGTACTTC.

The table lists this clone with a few counts. V is TRBV25-1 and J is TRBJ1-1; no definite D call. CDR1 is MGHDK and CDR2 is SYGVNS in the germline V gene. The V and J ends lost 4 bases and 3 bases respectively, with 6 bases between them. The length of the CDR3 is 12 residues. CDR3 region: CASSVGDTEAFF. Written as DNA, the CDR3 is TGTGCCAGCAGTGTGGGAGACACTGAAGCTTTCTTT.

J is TRBJ2-7 and V is TRBV28; 11 bases line up with TRBD1. The CDR3 covers 15 residues. Germline V gene data show CDR1 as MDHEN and CDR2 as SYDVKM. After removal of 3 bases from V and 4 bases from J, the junction contained 5 bases not matched to a gene. The CDR3 region is CASSFRGTGGYEQYF. In DNA form, the CDR3 reads TGTGCCAGCAGTTTCCGCGGGACAGGGGGTTACGAGCAGTACTTC.

The J gene is TRBJ2-3, the V gene TRBV6-4, with D maybe TRBD1 (6 bases). Trimming shortened V by 3 bases and J by 0 bases, and 13 bases separated the two germline ends. CDR1 MRHNA and CDR2 SNTAGT come from the germline V gene. The CDR3 has 16 amino acids. The DNA of the CDR3 is TGTGCCAGCAGTGATCACACAGGGTCTAGCACAGATACGCAGTATTTT. This encodes CASSDHTGSSTDTQYF.

The chain recombines TRBV2 with TRBJ2-5, with D possibly TRBD2 on 6 matching bases. TRBJ2-7 matches the DNA end more closely, so the J call is doubtful. The CDR3 runs to 11 residues. Looked up from germline, CDR1 is SNHLY and CDR2 is FYNNEI. CDR3 DNA sequence: TGTGCCAGCATGGGGGGATACGAGCAGTACTTC. Amino acids: CASMGGYEQYF.

This rearrangement joins TRBV7-2 to TRBJ1-5, with TRBD1 as a possible D gene (6 bases). In germline, CDR1 is SGHTA, CDR2 FQGNSA. The CDR3 has 14 amino acids. Trimming stripped 4 bases from V and 0 bases from J, with 7 bases between. CDR3 protein: CASSSRGSNQPQHF. Here the CDR3 DNA reads TGTGCCAGCAGCTCCAGGGGTAGCAATCAGCCCCAGCATTTT.

The chain recombines TRBV6-1 with TRBJ2-7; tentatively, D is TRBD1 (8 bases). Trimming left V 1 base short and J 2 bases short, with 15 bases between. The CDR3 consists of 16 residues. The germline CDR1 and CDR2 sequences are MNHNS and SASEGT. The CDR3: CASSEVTGGGPYEQYF. CDR3 DNA: TGTGCCAGCAGTGAAGTAACAGGGGGGGGCCCCTACGAGCAGTACTTC.

V gene TRBV6-6 combines with J gene TRBJ2-5; 7 positions agree with TRBD1. The CDR3 consists of 15 residues. CDR1 is MNHNY, CDR2 SVGAGI, per germline (reference sequence). J gave up 0 bases and V 5 bases, and 6 bases lay outside the gene matches. CDR3 sequence (DNA): TGTGCCAGCAGTGAGTGGCAGGGGGACCAAGAGACCCAGTACTTC. It is translated as CASSEWQGDQETQYF.

The chain is built from TRBV23-1 and TRBJ2-3; possibly TRBD1 for D (6 bases). TRBV23-1 is annotated as an ORF whose role is uncertain. Trimming removed 2 bases at V and 2 bases at J, with 11 bases between. The CDR3 is made up of 15 amino acids. The CDR3 DNA sequence: TGCGCCAGCAGTCAACCGGGACATCCCACAGATACGCAGTATTTT. It codes for CASSQPGHPTDTQYF.

The chain is built from TRBV27 and TRBJ2-7; 15 positions agree with TRBD2. Germline V gives CDR1 MNHEY, CDR2 SMNVEV (reference sequence). With 5 bases clipped from V and 2 bases from J, the junction kept 10 bases outside the gene matches. The CDR3 runs to 18 residues. CDR3 DNA: TGTGCCAGCAGTATCTCCGGGACTAGCGGGGGGATTCCCTACGAGCAGTACTTC. Amino acids: CASSISGTSGGIPYEQYF.

This chain links TRBV4-2 with TRBJ2-1; tentatively, D is TRBD2 (6 bases). V lost 0 bases and J lost 8, with 11 bases in between. The germline CDR1 and CDR2 sequences are LGHNA and YNFKEQ. The CDR3 is 14 amino acids. CDR3 in DNA: TGTGCCAGCAGCCAAGAAGGAGGGACCCATGAGCAGTTCTTC. Protein product: CASSQEGGTHEQFF.

This clone was detected a few times. V is TRBV7-3 and J is TRBJ2-5; a weak D match, TRBD1 (7 bases). The germline V gene encodes CDR1 SGHTA and CDR2 FQGTGA. The CDR3 totals 15 residues. V was pared by 2 bases and J by 5 bases, with 15 bases between. The CDR3 DNA reads as TGTGCCAGCAGCTTAGGCAGGGGGGTCGGGGAGACCCAGTACTTC. Protein sequence: CASSLGRGVGETQYF.

The rearrangement uses TRBV7-9 and TRBJ2-7, with 10 nucleotides matching TRBD1. There are 14 residues in the CDR3. V was clipped by 0 bases and J by 7 bases; unmatched bases: 3. Germline loops: CDR1 SEHNR, CDR2 FQNEAQ (reference sequence). The DNA of the CDR3 is TGTGCCAGCAGCTTAGCGGGACAGGGGTGGGAGCAGTACTTC. Its protein is CASSLAGQGWEQYF.

In its sample, this clone was seen once. The chain employs TRBV27 and TRBJ2-7, with 10 positions matching TRBD2. The J segment lost 5 bases and the V segment lost 3 bases, leaving 7 bases of the junction unmatched. The CDR3 spans 15 residues. The germline gives CDR1 MNHEY, CDR2 SMNVEV (reference sequence). The CDR3 is CASSLSIAGGHEQYF. DNA for the CDR3: TGTGCCAGCAGTTTGTCGATAGCGGGGGGACACGAGCAGTACTTC.

The rearrangement joins TRBV6-6 to TRBJ1-2; no clear D. Germline values: CDR1 MNHNY, CDR2 SVGAGI (reference sequence). This CDR3 has 15 residues. V lost 2 bases and J 3 bases, leaving 13 bases between the germline ends. The CDR3 is CASSYLDVRDYGYTF. In nucleotides, the CDR3 is TGTGCCAGCAGTTACCTTGACGTTCGGGACTATGGCTACACCTTC.

This clone has just a few counts. The chain links TRBV4-3 to TRBJ2-1; TRBD2 might be the D (6 bases). V was clipped by 3 bases and J by 1 base, with 13 bases between them. The germline CDR1 and CDR2 sequences are LGHNA and YSLEER. The CDR3 contains 16 residues. The CDR3 region is CASSQDSGTSYNEQFF. DNA of the CDR3: TGCGCCAGCAGCCAGGACTCCGGGACTTCCTACAATGAGCAGTTCTTC.

The chain has TRBV2 and TRBJ1-4; the D gene is possibly TRBD1 (6 bases). Germline V gives CDR1 SNHLY, CDR2 FYNNEI. CDR3 length: 14 residues. Trimming removed 7 bases from V and 3 bases from J, with 12 bases in between. The CDR3: CASTEGGANEKLFF. CDR3 sequence (DNA): TGTGCCAGCACCGAAGGGGGGGCTAATGAAAAACTGTTTTTT.